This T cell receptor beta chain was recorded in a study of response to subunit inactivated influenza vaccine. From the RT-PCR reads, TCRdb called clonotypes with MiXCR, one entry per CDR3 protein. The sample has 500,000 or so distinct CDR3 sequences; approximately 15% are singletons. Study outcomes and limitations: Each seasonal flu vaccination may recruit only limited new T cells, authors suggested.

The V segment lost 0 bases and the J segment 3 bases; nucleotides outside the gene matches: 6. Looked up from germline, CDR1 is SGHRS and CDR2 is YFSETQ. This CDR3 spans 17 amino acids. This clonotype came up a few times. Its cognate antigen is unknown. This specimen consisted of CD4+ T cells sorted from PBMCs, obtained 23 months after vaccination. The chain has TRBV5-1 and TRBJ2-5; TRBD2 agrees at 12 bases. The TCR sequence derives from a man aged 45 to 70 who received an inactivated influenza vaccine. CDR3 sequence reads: CASSLAPRTSGEETQYF. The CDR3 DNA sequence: TGCGCCAGCAGCTTGGCCCCGCGGACTAGCGGGGAAGAGACCCAGTACTTC.